This T cell receptor (beta chain) was observed in a study of T cell repertoires in cytomegalovirus infection. This clonotype has a handful of counts. The target antigen is unknown. TCRdb processed the reads anew with MiXCR; each CDR3 protein has one entry. This sample has about 89,000 distinct CDR3 sequences; 25% to 30% occur once, and the top ten carry approximately 71%. V was shortened by 8 bases and J by 1 base, with 14 bases between the two germline ends. CDR1 and CDR2 (germline): SGHVS, FNYEAQ. CDR3 length: 15 residues. The clonotype comes from a human donor in good health (CMV status not recorded). Some clones in this sample may be carry-over from other donors' samples. The sample was CD8+ T cells from cultured PBMCs, taken from culture after CMV antigen stimulation. The rearrangement links TRBV7-6 to TRBJ1-4, with a tentative D call TRBD1 (5 bases). CDR3 sequence: CASSPAGGTNEKLFF. The CDR3 DNA follows: TGTGCCAGCTCCCCTGCGGGGGGAACTAATGAAAAACTGTTTTTT.